The 12 T cell receptor beta chains below all came from one sample that was sequenced in a study of blood T cell repertoires in COVID-19 (dated by TCRdb to the early 2020s). The receptor library was made with the immunoSEQ multiplex PCR assay. Not all clones reach the TCRdb copy of this immuneACCESS table, which keeps in-frame sequences only. Checked studies attribute under half of the gap to unresolved V genes and leave the rest unexplained. Across this sample there are about 250,000 clones, with 88% seen only once. The top ten hold more than 1.2% of the sample. The specimen sequenced was peripheral blood. The receptors derive from an older man with acute or convalescent COVID-19.

This clone showed up just once. This chain joins TRBV3-1 (or the pseudogene TRBV3-2) and TRBJ2-5; 12 nucleotides align to TRBD2. Germline-derived CDR1 and CDR2 are LGHDT and YNNKEL (reference sequence). V was clipped by 1 base and J by 7 bases; unmatched bases: 4. This CDR3 region has 15 residues. CDR3 coding DNA: TGTGCCAGCAGCCAAGGGCTAGCGGGGGGGCGGACCCAGTACTTC. It translates to CASSQGLAGGRTQYF.

The chain uses TRBV7-3 and TRBJ2-3; D is ambiguous. Germline V gene lookup returns CDR1 SGHTA and CDR2 FQGTGA. Trimming left V 4 bases short and J 0 bases short, with 5 bases between. CDR3 size: 13 residues. CDR3 protein: CASSSISTDTQYF. CDR3 DNA: TGTGCCAGCAGCTCCATCAGCACAGATACGCAGTATTTT.

This rearrangement joins TRBV7-2 to TRBJ2-7; D is perhaps TRBD2 (5 bases). V was pared by 0 bases and J by 3 bases, with 9 bases between. This CDR3 is built from 14 residues. Germline V gives CDR1 SGHTA, CDR2 FQGNSA. The CDR3 region has the DNA TGTGCCAGCAGCTTAGCTACTAGAGTCTACGAGCAGTACTTC. Translating it yields CASSLATRVYEQYF.

In this sample, this clone turned up once. The CDR3 loop reads CAISESLGRGTDTQYF. The CDR3 DNA sequence: TGTGCCATCAGTGAGTCTCTAGGGCGGGGCACAGATACGCAGTATTTT. The chain is built from TRBV10-3 and TRBJ2-3; possible D gene TRBD2, 5 bases. Trimming removed 0 bases at V and 1 base at J, with 11 bases between. CDR3 length equals 16 residues. Germline V CDR1 and CDR2: ENHRY, SYGVKD.

V gene TRBV5-1 combines with J gene TRBJ1-6; TRBD1 matches 7 bases. Germline assignment: CDR1 SGHRS and CDR2 YFSETQ. Trimming took 0 bases from V and 10 from J; bases not matched to a gene: 13. The CDR3 sequence is 17 residues long. CDR3 coding DNA: TGCGCCAGCAGCTTGGGGGGGCCAACAGGGGCCGAATCACCCCTCCACTTT. It is translated as CASSLGGPTGAESPLHF.

The rearrangement uses TRBV15 and TRBJ2-7; D not certain. The CDR3 loop spans 13 amino acids. V dropped 0 bases and J dropped 6 bases, with 9 bases sitting between them. Germline V lookup: CDR1 LNHNV, CDR2 YYDKDF (reference sequence). Here the CDR3 reads CATSRDNVAEQYF. Here the CDR3 DNA reads TGTGCCACCAGCAGAGATAACGTAGCCGAGCAGTACTTC.

CDR3: CASIKSRGYNEQFF. The CDR3 coding sequence is TGTGCCAGCATTAAGAGCAGGGGGTATAATGAGCAGTTCTTC. This chain links TRBV27 with TRBJ2-1, with TRBD1 matching over 7 bases. The CDR3 sequence is 14 residues long. Unmatched junction bases numbered 10, after V lost 7 bases and J lost 7 bases. Germline-derived CDR1 and CDR2 are MNHEY and SMNVEV (reference sequence).

The rearrangement uses TRBV3-1 (or the pseudogene TRBV3-2) and TRBJ1-5; D might be TRBD1 (5 bases). CDR1 and CDR2 (germline): LGHDT, YNNKEL (reference sequence). This CDR3 is 16 amino acids long. The germline V and J ends were trimmed by 0 bases and 2 bases, with 11 bases remaining between them. CDR3 amino acids: CASSQDLGGGNQPQHF. DNA of the CDR3: TGTGCCAGCAGCCAAGATCTGGGGGGTGGCAATCAGCCCCAGCATTTT.

This clone was recorded only once. V gene TRBV7-2 combines with J gene TRBJ2-1, with 7 bases fitting TRBD2. Germline V gene lookup returns CDR1 SGHTA and CDR2 FQGNSA. After removal of 1 base from V and 0 bases from J, the junction contained 3 bases not matched to a gene. CDR3 length equals 16 residues. DNA for the CDR3: TGTGCCAGCAGCTTAGACCAGCGGGGCTCCTACAATGAGCAGTTCTTC. This encodes CASSLDQRGSYNEQFF.

The chain joins TRBV7-8 to TRBJ2-1, with TRBD2 as a possible D gene (5 bases). The length of the CDR3 is 13 residues. CDR1 is SGHVS and CDR2 is FQNEAQ in the germline V gene. V lost 1 base to trimming and J lost 10 bases, with 11 bases between them. In DNA form, the CDR3 reads TGTGCCAGCAGCTTAGAGCGGAAACGAGAGCAGTTCTTC. It translates to CASSLERKREQFF.

The chain couples TRBV3-1 (or the pseudogene TRBV3-2) to TRBJ1-1; D is unclear. The V gene lost 0 bases and the J gene lost 2 bases, with 7 bases spanning the gap. CDR1 and CDR2 from the germline V gene are LGHDT and YNNKEL (reference sequence). CDR3 length: 14 amino acids. As DNA, the CDR3 is TGTGCCAGCAGCCAAGAGTTCGGTAACACTGAAGCTTTCTTT. Translating it yields CASSQEFGNTEAFF.

The chain uses TRBV28 and TRBJ2-3, with TRBD2 matching over 8 bases. Per the germline V gene, CDR1 is MDHEN and CDR2 is SYDVKM. V gave up 2 bases and J gave up 0 bases; unmatched junction bases: 19. The CDR3 runs to 21 residues. The CDR3 coding sequence is TGTGCCAGCAGTTTACCGATGACTAGCGACGAGAGTCCCCATAGCACAGATACGCAGTATTTT. This codes for CASSLPMTSDESPHSTDTQYF.